This TCR beta chain was found in a study of beta chain features in type 1 diabetes. Study-level results: Researchers reported that naive, central memory and Treg TCRB repertoires appeared more similar in patients than in healthy donors. PCR might show a preference for shorter templates, equally across patients and controls. An over-representation of cells with high TCR expression could result from cDNA sequencing. TCRB CDR3s were moderately but significantly shorter in Type 1 diabetes patients in all four CD4+ subsets.

As regards this clone: The antigen remains undetermined.

Purity of each sorted population was above 98%. CDR1 and CDR2 (germline): PRHDT, FYEKMQ (reference sequence). CDR3 length: 14 amino acids. The ends were cut back, 3 bases at V and 2 bases at J, with 10 bases in the middle. Every bit of the isolated RNA underwent reverse transcription, so sequencing read expressed TCRB transcripts. The protocol was immunoSEQ multiplex PCR, while the TCRdb copy is restricted to in-frame clones and leaves out a portion. This sample has about 660,000 clones, with about an eighth found just once. The TCR was taken from a young man with type 1 diabetes. The J gene is TRBJ2-5, the V gene TRBV13, with D possibly being TRBD2 (6 bases). Sample: naive CD4+ T cells from blood. The CDR3 region has the DNA TGTGCCAGCAGCTTGGGACTCGGACAAGAGACCCAGTACTTC. As protein: CASSLGLGQETQYF. Variable domain in full (rest from reference TRBV13 and TRBJ2-5): AAGVIQSPRHLIKEKRETATLKCYPIPRHDTVYWYQQGPGQDPQFLISFYEKMQSDKGSIPDRFSAQQFSDYHSELNMSSLELGDSALYFCASSLGLGQETQYFGPGTRLLVL.